The next 17 T cell receptor beta chains were all read from a single sample in a study of blood T cell repertoires in COVID-19. The method was immunoSEQ multiplex PCR; TCRdb's version includes in-frame clones alone and lacks a portion of them. The top ten clones hold roughly 40% of a sample with more than 85,000 clones, around 84% of them seen once. Material: peripheral blood. These receptors were collected from a man older than 75 with acute or convalescent COVID-19.

CDR3 DNA sequence: TGTGCCAGCAGCTCACAGGGGGCATACAATGAGCAGTTCTTC. Residues: CASSSQGAYNEQFF. V gene TRBV11-3 combines with J gene TRBJ2-1; 9 bases align to TRBD1. Looked up from germline, CDR1 is SGHNT and CDR2 is YENEEA. The CDR3 runs 14 residues. The junction had 2 bases not matched to a gene; V was cut back by 4 bases and J by 4 bases.

The V gene is TRBV11-1, the J gene TRBJ1-1; no reliable D call. The CDR3 runs 14 residues. Trimming shortened V by 1 base and J by 5 bases, and 11 bases separated the two germline ends. The germline V gene has CDR1 SGHAT and CDR2 FQDESV (reference sequence). CDR3 sequence (DNA): TGTGCCAGCAGCTTAGTAGCCGTTGGGACTGAAGCTTTCTTT. It specifies CASSLVAVGTEAFF.

This clone was observed a few times. The junction shows a germline mismatch at one end, possibly a read error. The chain uses TRBV7-8 and TRBJ2-1; 9 bases agree with TRBD1. This CDR3 is 13 amino acids long. The V gene's germline CDR1 is SGHVS and CDR2 FQNEAQ. The CDR3 sequence: CASSLRSGDRVVF. The CDR3 coding sequence is TGTGCCAGCAGCTTACGGAGCGGGGACAGGGTCGTCTTC.

This rearrangement joins TRBV10-3 to TRBJ2-2, with TRBD1 identical over 8 bases. Germline loops: CDR1 ENHRY, CDR2 SYGVKD. The V gene end was trimmed by 11 bases and the J gene end by 0 bases; junction bases not matched to a gene: 5. CDR3 length equals 14 residues. The CDR3 loop reads CASQGVTNTGELFF. The CDR3 region has the DNA TGTGCCTCACAGGGGGTTACGAACACCGGGGAGCTGTTTTTT.

This clone was recorded once. The V gene is TRBV28, the J gene TRBJ2-7, with TRBD1 matching 9 bases. CDR3 length: 16 amino acids. CDR1 is MDHEN, CDR2 SYDVKM, per germline. J lost 5 bases, V lost 6 bases, and 14 bases had no gene match. CDR3 nucleotide sequence: TGTGCCAGCAGCCGCGTCACAGGGGGCGCGATCCACGAGCAGTACTTC. It yields the protein CASSRVTGGAIHEQYF.

The chain couples TRBV7-2 to TRBJ2-1; 8 bases align to TRBD1. The V and J ends lost 4 bases and 2 bases, in that order; junction bases with no gene match: 16. CDR1 and CDR2 (germline): SGHTA, FQGNSA. There are 19 residues in the CDR3. The CDR3: CASSSPGQASSGTYNEQFF. The DNA for the CDR3 is TGTGCCAGCAGCTCTCCGGGACAGGCCTCAAGCGGAACCTACAATGAGCAGTTCTTC.

This clone was detected a few times. The same CDR3 is also encoded by other DNA sequences in this sample. The rearrangement uses TRBV12-3 or TRBV12-4 and TRBJ1-2, with D maybe TRBD1 (6 bases). The V gene lost 3 bases and the J gene lost 4 bases, with 9 bases spanning the gap. The CDR3 is 13 residues long. The CDR3 spells CASSLDRIYGYTF. In DNA form, the CDR3 reads TGTGCCAGCAGTTTGGACAGAATCTATGGCTACACCTTC.

The V gene is TRBV5-1, the J gene TRBJ1-2; D might be TRBD1 (6 bases). The CDR3 totals 14 residues. Looked up from germline, CDR1 is SGHRS and CDR2 is YFSETQ. V was cut by 0 bases and J by 1 base, with 7 bases left in between. CDR3 region: CASSLVDSNYGYTF. CDR3 DNA: TGCGCCAGCAGCTTGGTGGACAGTAACTATGGCTACACCTTC.

The chain combines TRBV19 with TRBJ2-7, with TRBD1 as a possible D gene (6 bases). The CDR3 totals 16 residues. Germline-derived CDR1 and CDR2 are LNHDA and SQIVND (reference sequence). Trimming shortened V by 3 bases and J by 1 base, and 16 bases separated the two germline ends. The CDR3 sequence: CASSISPAGASYEQYF. CDR3 nucleotide sequence: TGTGCCAGTAGTATTTCTCCAGCAGGGGCGTCCTACGAGCAGTACTTC.

The chain uses TRBV27 and TRBJ2-7; possible D gene TRBD1, 5 bases. Germline CDR1 MNHEY, CDR2 SMNVEV (reference sequence). This CDR3 spans 13 amino acids. Trimming shortened V by 2 bases and J by 0 bases, and 5 bases separated the two germline ends. CDR3 loop: CASSLQGSYEQYF. Here the CDR3 DNA reads TGTGCCAGCAGTTTACAGGGCTCCTACGAGCAGTACTTC.

This clone was seen once. The chain couples TRBV4-2 to TRBJ1-2; a possible D gene is TRBD1 (5 bases). The CDR3 is 13 residues long. Germline CDR1 is LGHNA and CDR2 is YNFKEQ. V shed 1 base and J shed 8 bases, with 11 bases lying between them. The CDR3 spells CASSQAPGLGYTF. The CDR3 DNA reads as TGTGCCAGCAGCCAAGCCCCAGGGCTGGGCTACACCTTC.

The V call is TRBV28, the J call TRBJ1-1, with D possibly TRBD1 on 5 matching bases. CDR3 length equals 16 residues. V was shortened by 4 bases and J by 4 bases, with 19 bases between the two germline ends. Looked up from germline, CDR1 is MDHEN and CDR2 is SYDVKM. The CDR3 nucleotides read TGTGCCAGCAGTTATAATGCGGGGGGATGGACCACTGAAGCTTTCTTT. This translates into CASSYNAGGWTTEAFF.

V usage is TRBV29-1 and J usage is TRBJ2-7; D is unclear. Trimming pared 1 base from V and 6 bases from J, leaving 19 bases between. Germline V lookup: CDR1 SQVTM, CDR2 ANQGSEA. The CDR3 length is 15 residues. The CDR3 protein is CSVEAPTSPNGEQYF. Here the CDR3 DNA reads TGCAGCGTTGAAGCTCCGACAAGTCCAAACGGCGAGCAGTACTTC.

The chain uses TRBV5-1 and TRBJ1-1, with D perhaps matching TRBD1 (6 bases). The CDR3 is 14 amino acids. V lost 5 bases and J lost 2, with 13 bases in between. Germline CDR1 reads SGHRS; CDR2 reads YFSETQ. Here the CDR3 reads CASSPGHSNTEAFF. The CDR3 DNA reads as TGCGCCAGCAGTCCGGGACATAGTAACACTGAAGCTTTCTTT.

This chain links TRBV11-2 with TRBJ2-2; TRBD2 matches at 12 bases. CDR1 and CDR2 (germline): SGHAT, FQNNGV. The V and J ends lost 5 bases and 4 bases, in that order; junction bases with no gene match: 8. The CDR3 is 17 amino acids. The CDR3 nucleotides are TGTGCCAGCAGCCTTTATCGGACTAGCGGGACCACCGGGGAGCTGTTTTTT. Translating it yields CASSLYRTSGTTGELFF.

Details on this clone: At one end, the junction sequence differs from germline, possibly due to a read error. The chain uses TRBV7-8 and TRBJ1-1; D not certain. CDR1 is SGHVS and CDR2 is FQNEAQ in the germline V gene. The CDR3 length is 13 residues. The CDR3 sequence is CASSPRLNTEAFF. The CDR3 coding sequence is TGTGCCAGCAGCCCGAGGTTGAATACTGAAGCTTTCTTT.

This chain connects TRBV30 to TRBJ2-1, with 8 bases identical to TRBD2. In germline, CDR1 is GTSNPN, CDR2 SVGIG (reference sequence). Germline trimming cut 2 bases from V and 3 bases from J; bases unmatched to any gene: 6. The CDR3 consists of 15 residues. This CDR3 is CAWSPSSGFYNEQFF. CDR3 bases: TGTGCCTGGAGTCCGTCTAGCGGGTTCTACAATGAGCAGTTCTTC.